This T cell receptor beta chain was documented in a study of CD8+ T cells in alopecia areata. Overall study results and limits: In scalp and blood during tofacitinib, many expanded lesional clones persisted. Scalp clonality decreased significantly with tofacitinib, and so did expanded CD8+ clones among the top 100.

RNA was isolated and reverse transcribed to cDNA, the sequencing template. TCRdb keeps only in-frame clones here, not all; method: immunoSEQ multiplex PCR. The table lists 100,000 or so clones, roughly 60% of them singletons. Described treatment: oral pan-JAK inhibitor, 5-10 mg twice daily. Individuals with alopecia areata gave both lesional scalp punch biopsies and peripheral blood for collection. Cell sorting on a FACSAria was used to separate CD4+ and CD8+ T cells from the PBMCs. The CDR3 runs to 14 residues. With 0 bases removed from V and 6 bases from J, the gap between germline ends came to 11 bases. CDR1 is SGDLS and CDR2 is YYNGEE in the germline V gene. Points on this clone: Its antigen is unidentified.

Sequenced material: CD8+ T cells sorted from blood, taken at approximately week 60, from a patient treated with tofacitinib. This clonotype was sampled from a human donor with alopecia areata. The chain joins TRBV9 to TRBJ2-3, with D tentatively TRBD2 (5 bases). CDR3 amino acids: CASSVAVGSDTQYF. Here the CDR3 DNA reads TGTGCCAGCAGCGTAGCTGTGGGGAGCGATACGCAGTATTTT.